This T cell receptor beta chain stems from a study of shared clonotypes between healthy human individuals. The CDR3 loop spans 12 amino acids. The V gene's germline CDR1 is SNHLY and CDR2 FYNNEI. Trimming took 6 bases from V and 7 from J, leaving 12 bases between them. Every subset's genomic DNA went evenly onto several immunoSEQ plates. Only in-frame clones appear in the TCRdb table, and some are missing; sequencing was by immunoSEQ multiplex PCR. This sample has around 940,000 clones, with around 80% found just once. The sequencing sample was made of memory CD4+ T cells sorted from blood. Subset defined: CD45RA-negative fraction. The V call is TRBV2, the J call TRBJ1-1; D is perhaps TRBD1 (5 bases). The sequence came from a man aged 18 to 30 in good health. In nucleotides, the CDR3 is TGTGCCAGCAGCCGGGACTTCAGTGAAGCTTTCTTT. The encoded protein is CASSRDFSEAFF.